Here is one T cell receptor (beta chain) with its context. Germline V lookup: CDR1 SEHNR, CDR2 FQNEAQ (reference sequence). J was trimmed by 4 bases and V by 4 bases; bases with no gene match: 8. CDR3 length equals 15 residues. This record comes from a study of blood T cell repertoires in COVID-19. TCRdb keeps only in-frame clones here, not all; method: immunoSEQ multiplex PCR. This table holds 110,000 to 150,000 clones, around four fifths found once. Sequences were obtained from PBMCs or T cells enriched from blood (not recorded which). This rearrangement joins TRBV7-9 to TRBJ2-5, with 8 bases aligning to TRBD1. This clonotype was sampled from a woman in her thirties or forties who had recovered from COVID-19. CDR3: CASSSPGGVGETQYF. CDR3 coding DNA: TGTGCCAGCAGCTCTCCAGGGGGCGTCGGAGAGACCCAGTACTTC. The full variable domain, its missing parts supplied by reference TRBV7-9 and TRBJ2-5, is DTGVSQNPRHKITKRGQNVTFRCDPISEHNRLYWYRQTLGQGPEFLTYFQNEAQLEKSRLLSDRFSAERPKGSFSTLEIQRTEQGDSAMYLCASSSPGGVGETQYFGPGTRLLVL.